The 18 T cell receptor beta chains below come from one sample, sequenced in a study of shared clonotypes between healthy human individuals. Naive CD8 isolation took CD45RO-negative cells positively selected for CCR7 and excluded terminally differentiated effector memory CD45RA+ cells. Profiled with immunoSEQ multiplex PCR; TCRdb holds only in-frame clones, not every one. This sample has roughly 2 million clones, with less than 95% found just once. Sequenced: naive CD8+ T cells sorted from blood. These receptors were obtained from a man between 18 and 29 years old in good health.

The chain uses TRBV2 and TRBJ2-1; 9 bases agree with TRBD2. CDR3 length: 18 amino acids. J gave up 3 bases and V 3 bases, and 12 bases lay outside the gene matches. Per germline, CDR1 SNHLY and CDR2 FYNNEI. The CDR3 region is CASSDLSGSAELYNEQFF. CDR3 bases: TGTGCCAGCAGTGACCTTAGCGGGAGCGCTGAACTCTACAATGAGCAGTTCTTC.

In nucleotides, the CDR3 is TGTGCCAGCGGTAACCTCCCCCGGGGGGAAGGACTACGCGAGCAGTACTTC. Amino acids: CASGNLPRGEGLREQYF. J is TRBJ2-7 and V is TRBV21-1; TRBD2 is the table's D call, not checked against the DNA. TRBV21-1 is annotated as a pseudogene. The CDR3 covers 17 residues.

The chain joins TRBV29-1 to TRBJ2-2; perhaps D is TRBD1 or TRBD2 (5 bases each). CDR1 and CDR2 from the germline V gene are SQVTM and ANQGSEA. The CDR3 length is 13 residues. With 8 bases removed from V and 1 base from J, the gap between germline ends came to 11 bases. This CDR3 reads CSSRGLNTGELFF. The DNA of the CDR3 is TGCAGCTCCCGGGGCCTGAACACCGGGGAGCTGTTTTTT.

The V call is TRBV5-4, the J call TRBJ2-1; D call uncertain. The CDR3 is 14 residues long. Germline lookup yields CDR1 SGHNT and CDR2 YYREEE (reference sequence). Trimming removed 4 bases from V and 6 bases from J, with 14 bases in between. The CDR3 reads CASSDTALLNEQFF. The CDR3 region has the DNA TGTGCCAGCAGCGACACGGCGCTACTCAATGAGCAGTTCTTC.

The V call is TRBV4-1, the J call TRBJ2-5; 14 positions match TRBD2. J was trimmed by 2 bases and V by 4 bases; bases with no gene match: 3. The germline V gene encodes CDR1 MGHRA and CDR2 YSYEKL. The CDR3 has 16 residues. The CDR3 region is CASSPRLAGGQETQYF. The CDR3 bases are TGCGCCAGCAGCCCTCGACTAGCGGGGGGGCAAGAGACCCAGTACTTC.

The rearrangement uses TRBV14 and TRBJ2-1; the D is unclear. The ends were cut back, 0 bases at V and 8 bases at J, with 5 bases in the middle. Germline CDR1 SGHDN, CDR2 FVKESK. The CDR3 is made up of 12 amino acids. CDR3 nucleotide sequence: TGTGCCAGCAGCCAAGATTTCGATGAGCAGTTCTTC. Its protein is CASSQDFDEQFF.

The J gene is TRBJ2-5, the V gene TRBV7-9, with no clear D. Trimming took off 2 bases at V and 3 bases at J, with 13 bases between the two ends. From germline, CDR1 is SEHNR and CDR2 FQNEAQ (reference sequence). CDR3 size: 15 residues. The CDR3 loop is CASSLIIGREETQYF. In nucleotides, the CDR3 is TGTGCCAGCAGCTTAATAATTGGACGAGAAGAGACCCAGTACTTC.

The rearrangement uses TRBV9 and TRBJ1-1; no reliable D call. Looked up from germline, CDR1 is SGDLS and CDR2 is YYNGEE. CDR3 length equals 12 residues. The V end was cut by 7 bases, the J end by 1 base, with 8 bases between. The CDR3 region is CASGNQNTEAFF. CDR3 coding DNA: TGTGCCAGCGGAAATCAGAACACTGAAGCTTTCTTT.

This chain joins TRBV5-5 and TRBJ2-1, with TRBD2 matching 8 bases. The CDR3 sequence is 15 residues long. Germline CDR1 is SGHKS and CDR2 is YYEKEE (reference sequence). The junction had 10 bases not matched to a gene; V was cut back by 5 bases and J by 6 bases. This CDR3 is CASSVQREWGNEQFF. DNA for the CDR3: TGTGCCAGCAGTGTCCAGCGGGAGTGGGGCAATGAGCAGTTCTTC.

This chain joins TRBV29-1 and TRBJ2-3, with D perhaps matching TRBD2 (5 bases). The germline V and J ends were trimmed by 7 bases and 0 bases, with 8 bases remaining between them. The CDR3 has 12 residues. The germline V gene has CDR1 SQVTM and CDR2 ANQGSEA. CDR3 bases: TGCAGCGGTAGGAGGAGCACAGATACGCAGTATTTT. This translates into CSGRRSTDTQYF.

This rearrangement joins TRBV18 to TRBJ1-5; D remains unclear. The germline CDR1 and CDR2 sequences are KGHSH and LQKENI. The CDR3 covers 12 residues. Trimming pared 2 bases from V and 8 bases from J, leaving 7 bases between. CDR3 nucleotides: TGTGCCAGCTCACCAACAAATGAGCCCCAGCATTTT. It translates to CASSPTNEPQHF.

A single count supports this clone. In DNA, the CDR3 is TGTGCCAGCAGAAGACTACTTTGCCAGTTCTTC. This sequence encodes CASRRLLCQFF. The V gene is TRBV27, the J gene TRBJ2-1, with a possible D match to TRBD2 (5 bases). The CDR3 is made up of 11 amino acids. The germline CDR1 and CDR2 sequences are MNHEY and SMNVEV (reference sequence). V was shortened by 6 bases and J by 13 bases, with 13 bases between the two germline ends.

This chain links TRBV2 with TRBJ1-1; the D is unclear. Trimming stripped 7 bases from V and 7 bases from J, with 13 bases between. Germline-derived CDR1 and CDR2 are SNHLY and FYNNEI. The CDR3 is made up of 12 amino acids. CDR3 region: CASTAESGEAFF. In DNA, the CDR3 is TGTGCCAGCACGGCAGAAAGTGGTGAAGCTTTCTTT.

The J gene is TRBJ2-1, the V gene TRBV11-2, with TRBD2 identical over 10 bases. In germline, CDR1 is SGHAT, CDR2 FQNNGV. V dropped 5 bases and J dropped 4; count of bases not matched to a gene: 8. The CDR3 runs to 16 residues. DNA of the CDR3: TGTGCCAGCAGCCCCGCCGGGACTAGCGTGTACAATGAGCAGTTCTTC. It specifies CASSPAGTSVYNEQFF.

The chain employs TRBV5-1 and TRBJ2-7; D gene ambiguous. The CDR3 sequence is 18 residues long. Trimming shortened V by 0 bases and J by 4 bases, and 23 bases separated the two germline ends. Germline V CDR1 and CDR2: SGHRS, YFSETQ. The CDR3 reads CASSLAPKQDGYLYEQYF. For the CDR3, the DNA is TGCGCCAGCAGCTTGGCTCCAAAACAAGACGGATATCTTTACGAGCAGTACTTC.

The table lists this clone with a count of one. The CDR3 DNA sequence: TGTGCCAGCAGTCTCGGACAGGGTTATCAGCCCCAGCATTTT. Translating gives CASSLGQGYQPQHF. The J gene is TRBJ1-5, the V gene TRBV27, with 8 bases lining up with TRBD1. J was trimmed by 5 bases and V by 5 bases; bases with no gene match: 5. CDR3 size: 14 residues. Germline V gene lookup returns CDR1 MNHEY and CDR2 SMNVEV (reference sequence).

V usage is TRBV9 and J usage is TRBJ2-3; no clear D. Germline-derived CDR1 and CDR2 are SGDLS and YYNGEE. This CDR3 contains 14 residues. Trimming left V 4 bases short and J 5 bases short, with 14 bases between. This chain's CDR3 is CASSQTVLGDTQYF. For the CDR3, the DNA is TGTGCCAGCAGCCAGACCGTGCTTGGAGATACGCAGTATTTT.

This sequence joins TRBV2 and TRBJ2-7; perhaps TRBD1 as D (6 bases). There are 14 residues in the CDR3. The V end lost 2 bases, the J end lost 12 bases, and 20 bases lay between the germline ends. Germline loops: CDR1 SNHLY, CDR2 FYNNEI. The CDR3 reads CASSESGDLLLPYF. The CDR3 DNA sequence: TGTGCCAGCAGTGAATCAGGGGACCTATTATTACCGTACTTC.